Below are 3 T cell receptor beta chains sequenced from a single sample in a study of T cell responses to AZD1222 COVID-19 vaccine. Assay used: immunoSEQ multiplex PCR; TCRdb lists only in-frame clones, some missing. Among fewer than 130,000 clones listed, 88% were seen once. Source: peripheral blood, taken on day 0 of AZD1222 vaccination. The source of these receptors is an adult in good health.

The rearrangement joins TRBV4-2 to TRBJ2-7; D assignment may be TRBD1 or TRBD2 (5 bases each). Trimming cost V 4 bases and J 0 bases, with 16 bases left between them. This CDR3 spans 16 amino acids. Per germline, CDR1 LGHNA and CDR2 YNFKEQ. The CDR3: CASSPGALGDSYEQYF. Written as DNA, the CDR3 is TGTGCCAGCAGCCCCGGGGCACTAGGAGACTCCTACGAGCAGTACTTC.

The chain couples TRBV27 to TRBJ2-7, with TRBD1 identical over 10 bases. V was pared by 1 base and J by 3 bases, with 9 bases of the junction left unmatched. This CDR3 has 17 amino acids. The germline V gene encodes CDR1 MNHEY and CDR2 SMNVEV (reference sequence). In nucleotides, the CDR3 is TGTGCCAGCAGTTTATGGGCAGGGACAGGGGAGGACTACGAGCAGTACTTC. Encoded protein: CASSLWAGTGEDYEQYF.

The chain has TRBV19 and TRBJ1-1; perhaps TRBD1 as D (5 bases). The CDR3 runs to 13 residues. The germline V gene has CDR1 LNHDA and CDR2 SQIVND (reference sequence). Trimming removed 8 bases from V and 4 bases from J, with 14 bases in between. The CDR3 region is CASGLGATTEAFF. CDR3 DNA: TGTGCCAGTGGACTTGGGGCCACCACTGAAGCTTTCTTT.